The T cell receptor beta chain under discussion was sequenced for a study of patients and donors after allogeneic stem cell transplantation. TCRdb re-called the RT-PCR reads with MiXCR, one entry per CDR3 protein. This sample has 800,000 to 1,000,000 distinct CDR3 sequences, with about a sixth found just once. The table lists this clonotype with a few counts. This CDR3 contains 15 residues. Trimming shortened V by 1 base and J by 0 bases, and 13 bases separated the two germline ends. Germline V gene data show CDR1 as DFQATT and CDR2 as SNEGSKA (reference sequence). This chain joins TRBV20-1 and TRBJ2-7, with D possibly being TRBD1 (6 bases). The sample was blood, either unsorted or a sorted T cell fraction (not recorded which). The receptor's source is a human donor who was either an allogeneic HSCT recipient or a stem cell or donor lymphocyte infusion donor (not recorded which). It is not recorded whose cells these are; they may come from a transplant donor. The CDR3 region has the DNA TGCAGTGCTAGAGGCAGGGGACATCTCTCCTACGAGCAGTACTTC. It encodes CSARGRGHLSYEQYF.